Shown below are 23 T cell receptor beta chains from a single sample sequenced in a study of cytomegalovirus exposure and HLA in healthy donors. PCR used 60 Vbeta primers and 13 Jbeta primers. Assay used: immunoSEQ multiplex PCR; TCRdb lists only in-frame clones, some missing. This table has over 65,000 clones, about 68% appearing once. Sequencing used PBMCs. The receptors were sampled from a woman aged 25 to 39 in good health and CMV-seropositive.

This chain connects TRBV29-1 to TRBJ2-7; D is possibly TRBD1 (5 bases). Germline values: CDR1 SQVTM, CDR2 ANQGSEA. The CDR3 has 13 amino acids. With 6 bases removed from V and 4 bases from J, the gap between germline ends came to 16 bases. The DNA of the CDR3 is TGCAGCGTCGCAGGTGGGGCCGGGTACGAGCAGTACTTC. Protein sequence: CSVAGGAGYEQYF.

The V call is TRBV19, the J call TRBJ2-2, with 12 bases that match TRBD2. Germline V gene data show CDR1 as LNHDA and CDR2 as SQIVND (reference sequence). The CDR3 is 18 residues long. V lost 0 bases to trimming and J lost 4 bases; unmatched junction nucleotides: 6. In DNA, the CDR3 is TGTGCCAGTAGTATAGAACTGGGACTAGCGGGCCCCACCGGGGAGCTGTTTTTT. It encodes CASSIELGLAGPTGELFF.

This chain joins TRBV27 and TRBJ2-1; 12 nucleotides match TRBD2. This CDR3 contains 13 residues. Germline V lookup: CDR1 MNHEY, CDR2 SMNVEV (reference sequence). Germline trimming cut 4 bases from V and 8 bases from J; bases unmatched to any gene: 0. This chain's CDR3 is CASSWTSGDEQFF. CDR3 nucleotide sequence: TGTGCCAGCAGTTGGACTAGCGGGGATGAGCAGTTCTTC.

The chain recombines TRBV9 with TRBJ2-1; 12 bases are a match to TRBD2. The trim removed 1 base at V and 7 bases at J, leaving 0 bases unmatched. The germline CDR1 and CDR2 sequences are SGDLS and YYNGEE. This CDR3 is 14 amino acids long. CDR3 residues: CASSVTSGGNEQFF. The CDR3 DNA reads as TGTGCCAGCAGCGTAACTAGCGGGGGGAATGAGCAGTTCTTC.

This chain uses TRBV4-3 with TRBJ2-5, with D maybe TRBD2 (5 bases). Trimming left V 0 bases short and J 5 bases short, with 16 bases between. Germline assignment: CDR1 LGHNA and CDR2 YSLEER. The CDR3 sequence is 16 residues long. The CDR3 region has the DNA TGCGCCAGCAGCCAAGATATTAGTGGTCAGCGGGAGACCCAGTACTTC. Translation: CASSQDISGQRETQYF.

This chain connects TRBV4-3 to TRBJ1-4; 7 bases agree with TRBD1. Germline V lookup: CDR1 LGHNA, CDR2 YSLEER. Trimming at V came to 3 bases and at J to 8 bases, leaving 12 bases not matched to a gene. The CDR3 is 16 amino acids. In DNA, the CDR3 is TGCGCCAGCAGCCAGGGATCCGGGACAGCAAGGGAAAAACTGTTTTTT. Protein sequence: CASSQGSGTAREKLFF.

This rearrangement joins TRBV21-1 to TRBJ2-3; TRBD1, the D gene given by the table, was not confirmed from the DNA. TRBV21-1 is termed a pseudogene. The CDR3 covers 16 residues. The CDR3 region has the DNA TGTGCCAGCAGCAAAACTGACAGGTCGGTAGGAGATACGCAGTATTTT. This encodes CASSKTDRSVGDTQYF.

The gene calls are TRBV20-1 and TRBJ2-5, with 8 bases that match TRBD1. The germline CDR1 and CDR2 sequences are DFQATT and SNEGSKA (reference sequence). The ends lost 5 bases at V and 4 bases at J; junction bases unmatched: 0. This CDR3 has 11 residues. CDR3 residues: CSADRGETQYF. In nucleotides, the CDR3 is TGCAGTGCTGACAGGGGAGAGACCCAGTACTTC.

The chain recombines TRBV5-4 with TRBJ2-5; 7 nucleotides line up with TRBD2. Germline trimming cut 1 base from V and 1 base from J; bases unmatched to any gene: 4. The CDR3 runs 15 residues. The germline V gene encodes CDR1 SGHNT and CDR2 YYREEE (reference sequence). The CDR3 DNA follows: TGTGCCAGCAGCTTGAAGACTAGCAGCCAAGAGACCCAGTACTTC. Its protein is CASSLKTSSQETQYF.

This chain connects TRBV2 to TRBJ2-3; the match to TRBD2 covers 13 bases. V shed 8 bases, J shed 0 bases, and the junction held 8 bases outside the gene matches. Germline V CDR1 and CDR2: SNHLY, FYNNEI. CDR3 length: 17 amino acids. Here the CDR3 reads CASSRTSGSGSTDTQYF. CDR3 bases: TGTGCCAGCTCCCGGACTAGCGGGAGCGGTAGCACAGATACGCAGTATTTT.

The count of this clone is one. This sequence joins TRBV7-6 and TRBJ2-1, with 16 bases aligning to TRBD2. CDR3 length equals 20 residues. Germline V gene data show CDR1 as SGHVS and CDR2 as FNYEAQ. V dropped 2 bases and J dropped 7; count of bases not matched to a gene: 14. The CDR3 DNA reads as TGTGCCAGCAGCTTACAGACGGGACTAGCGGGAGGGCCGGCGGTGAATGAGCAGTTCTTC. This gives the protein CASSLQTGLAGGPAVNEQFF.

This clone has only a few counts. The V gene is TRBV4-2, the J gene TRBJ1-1; a weak D match, TRBD1 (5 bases). The CDR3 totals 16 residues. Germline assignment: CDR1 LGHNA and CDR2 YNFKEQ. The ends were cut back, 0 bases at V and 1 base at J, with 12 bases in the middle. CDR3 residues: CASSQEISRANTEAFF. The CDR3 coding sequence is TGTGCCAGCAGCCAAGAGATCTCCAGGGCGAACACTGAAGCTTTCTTT.

V gene TRBV9 combines with J gene TRBJ2-1; possibly TRBD2 for D (6 bases). The germline V and J ends were trimmed by 0 bases and 7 bases, with 14 bases remaining between them. The CDR3 contains 15 residues. Germline loops: CDR1 SGDLS, CDR2 YYNGEE. The CDR3 bases are TGTGCCAGCAGCGTAGTGACTAGACCTACGAATGAGCAGTTCTTC. Its protein product is CASSVVTRPTNEQFF.

The chain links TRBV7-3 to TRBJ2-6; D may be TRBD2 (6 bases). Trimming shortened V by 5 bases and J by 0 bases, and 11 bases separated the two germline ends. CDR1 is SGHTA and CDR2 is FQGTGA in the germline V gene. This CDR3 has 16 residues. CDR3 amino acids: CASSLSGSSGANVLTF. In DNA, the CDR3 is TGTGCCAGCAGCCTTAGCGGATCCTCTGGGGCCAACGTCCTGACTTTC.

The chain couples TRBV19 to TRBJ2-1; 10 nucleotides line up with TRBD2. The germline V gene encodes CDR1 LNHDA and CDR2 SQIVND (reference sequence). This CDR3 has 14 residues. With V trimmed by 4 bases and J by 8 bases, 5 bases remained unmatched. The CDR3 DNA reads TGTGCCAGTAGTACCCTAGCGGGAGCGGATGAGCAGTTCTTC. Translating it yields CASSTLAGADEQFF.

The J gene is TRBJ1-2, the V gene TRBV4-3, with D tentatively TRBD1 (5 bases). In germline, CDR1 is LGHNA, CDR2 YSLEER. This CDR3 region has 16 residues. The V end was cut by 0 bases, the J end by 8 bases, with 19 bases between. The CDR3, as DNA: TGCGCCAGCAGCCAAGATCTTGGCGGGGCCCGACGCGGCTACACCTTC. Protein sequence: CASSQDLGGARRGYTF.

The gene calls are TRBV10-3 and TRBJ2-1, with D tentatively TRBD1 (5 bases). The CDR3 is made up of 13 amino acids. Germline V gene lookup returns CDR1 ENHRY and CDR2 SYGVKD. Trimming cost V 6 bases and J 4 bases, with 10 bases left between them. The CDR3 reads CAIRQDNYNEQFF. CDR3 in DNA: TGTGCCATCAGGCAGGACAATTACAATGAGCAGTTCTTC.

The chain has TRBV6-5 and TRBJ2-2, with D maybe TRBD2 (6 bases). The CDR3 has 14 residues. Germline CDR1 and CDR2: MNHEY and SVGAGI. V dropped 7 bases and J dropped 9 bases, with 18 bases sitting between them. The CDR3 sequence is CASNLFQGGWELFF. CDR3 sequence (DNA): TGTGCCAGCAACTTGTTTCAGGGAGGCTGGGAGCTGTTTTTT.

The chain recombines TRBV4-2 with TRBJ2-1; TRBD1 matches 8 bases. CDR1 is LGHNA, CDR2 YNFKEQ, per germline. This CDR3 spans 13 amino acids. Losses at the gene ends were 5 bases for V and 13 bases for J; bases not matched to a gene: 10. CDR3 region: CASSSHSGTGQFF. Here the CDR3 DNA reads TGTGCCAGCAGCTCGCATTCCGGGACAGGCCAGTTCTTC.

The sample holds a few counts of this clone. V gene TRBV7-2 combines with J gene TRBJ1-1; the D gene is possibly TRBD1 (6 bases). This CDR3 spans 13 amino acids. Trimming took 4 bases from V and 1 from J, leaving 7 bases between them. The germline CDR1 and CDR2 sequences are SGHTA and FQGNSA. CDR3 nucleotide sequence: TGTGCCAGCAGCTCGGGACAGAACACTGAAGCTTTCTTT. Its translation: CASSSGQNTEAFF.

The rearrangement links TRBV5-4 to TRBJ2-1, with 8 bases that match TRBD1. V was clipped by 0 bases and J by 7 bases; unmatched bases: 6. Germline V gives CDR1 SGHNT, CDR2 YYREEE (reference sequence). The CDR3 runs 15 residues. The CDR3 coding sequence is TGTGCCAGCAGCTTGGGAGGACAGGGTCGGAATGAGCAGTTCTTC. The encoded protein is CASSLGGQGRNEQFF. Full variable domain (missing parts from reference TRBV5-4 and TRBJ2-1): ETGVTQSPTHLIKTRGQQVTLRCSSQSGHNTVSWYQQALGQGPQFIFQYYREEENGRGNFPPRFSGLQFPNYSSELNVNALELDDSALYLCASSLGGQGRNEQFFGPGTRLTVL.

This chain uses TRBV10-1 with TRBJ2-1; D remains ambiguous. Per germline, CDR1 WNHNN and CDR2 SYGVQD (reference sequence). Trimming took off 3 bases at V and 5 bases at J, with 8 bases between the two ends. The CDR3 contains 13 residues. The DNA for the CDR3 is TGCGCCAGCAGTGACCTTCGGGACAATGAGCAGTTCTTC. This translates into CASSDLRDNEQFF.

J is TRBJ2-1 and V is TRBV4-3, with TRBD2 matching 14 bases. J lost 10 bases, V lost 0 bases, and 2 bases had no gene match. Germline V gene sequence: CDR1 LGHNA, CDR2 YSLEER. The CDR3 extends over 15 amino acids. CDR3 DNA: TGCGCCAGCAGCCAAGATAGACTAGCGGGGGGGGAGCAGTTCTTC. Translated, it gives CASSQDRLAGGEQFF.